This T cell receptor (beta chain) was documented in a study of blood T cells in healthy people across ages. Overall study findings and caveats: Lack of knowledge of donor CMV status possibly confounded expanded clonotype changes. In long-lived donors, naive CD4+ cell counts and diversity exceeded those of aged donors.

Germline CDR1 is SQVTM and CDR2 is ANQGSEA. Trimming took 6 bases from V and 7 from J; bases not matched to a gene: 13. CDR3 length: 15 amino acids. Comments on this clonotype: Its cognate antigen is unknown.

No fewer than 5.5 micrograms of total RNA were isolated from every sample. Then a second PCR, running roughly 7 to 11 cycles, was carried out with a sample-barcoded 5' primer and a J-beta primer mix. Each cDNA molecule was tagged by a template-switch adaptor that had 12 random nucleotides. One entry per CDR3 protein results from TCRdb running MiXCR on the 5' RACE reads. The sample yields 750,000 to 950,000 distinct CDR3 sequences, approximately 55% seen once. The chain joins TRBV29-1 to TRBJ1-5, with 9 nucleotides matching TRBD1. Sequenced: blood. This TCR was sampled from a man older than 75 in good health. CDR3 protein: CSVVMSGTGKQPQHF. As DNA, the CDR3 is TGCAGCGTCGTGATGTCCGGGACAGGGAAACAGCCCCAGCATTTT.